The 30 T cell receptor beta chains in this list originate from one sample, sequenced in a study of T cell responses to AZD1222 COVID-19 vaccine. The assay was immunoSEQ multiplex PCR, and TCRdb's table has in-frame clones only and misses some. The table lists 140,000 or so clones, about 86% of them singletons, with about 5.4% in the top ten. This sample comprised peripheral blood, obtained 28 days after the second AZD1222 dose. Receptor source: an adult who received the AZD1222 COVID-19 vaccine.

The chain links TRBV2 to TRBJ2-1; D is unclear. The germline V gene has CDR1 SNHLY and CDR2 FYNNEI. The CDR3 has 12 amino acids. Trimming removed 2 bases at V and 6 bases at J, with 5 bases between. CDR3 nucleotides: TGTGCCAGCAGTGAATGGACCAATGAGCAGTTCTTC. Its translation: CASSEWTNEQFF.

V gene TRBV4-1 combines with J gene TRBJ1-3; D is ambiguous. Trimming removed 6 bases from V and 0 bases from J, with 9 bases in between. The germline CDR1 and CDR2 sequences are MGHRA and YSYEKL. The CDR3 is made up of 14 amino acids. The CDR3 DNA reads TGCGCCAGCAGAGCAGTTGTCTCTGGAAACACCATATATTTT. Translation gives CASRAVVSGNTIYF.

This sequence joins TRBV18 and TRBJ1-5; D perhaps matches TRBD1 (5 bases). The CDR3 runs 13 residues. Trimming stripped 2 bases from V and 12 bases from J, with 14 bases between. The germline V gene has CDR1 KGHSH and CDR2 LQKENI. CDR3: CASSPGAEQLQHF. The CDR3 DNA follows: TGTGCCAGCTCACCAGGGGCAGAGCAACTCCAGCATTTT.

The chain is built from TRBV6-5 and TRBJ1-4, with D perhaps matching TRBD1 (6 bases). The CDR3 is made up of 13 amino acids. Germline loops: CDR1 MNHEY, CDR2 SVGAGI. V lost 6 bases and J lost 8, with 13 bases in between. Here the CDR3 DNA reads TGTGCCAGCAGACCCACAGGGACCGAAAAACTGTTTTTT. This gives the protein CASRPTGTEKLFF.

V usage is TRBV19 and J usage is TRBJ2-5, with TRBD2 matching over 8 bases. The CDR3 extends over 16 amino acids. Germline CDR1 is LNHDA and CDR2 is SQIVND (reference sequence). J was trimmed by 3 bases and V by 5 bases; bases with no gene match: 11. Here the CDR3 DNA reads TGTGCCAGTAGTCTCATACACCTCGGGGGGGAAGAGACCCAGTACTTC. Its protein is CASSLIHLGGEETQYF. Full variable domain (outside the CDR3, taken from reference TRBV19 and TRBJ2-5): DGGITQSPKYLFRKEGQNVTLSCEQNLNHDAMYWYRQDPGQGLRLIYYSQIVNDFQKGDIAEGYSVSREKKESFPLTVTSAQKNPTAFYLCASSLIHLGGEETQYFGPGTRLLVL.

The chain links TRBV19 to TRBJ2-3; TRBD2 matches at 8 bases. Germline V CDR1 and CDR2: LNHDA, SQIVND (reference sequence). V was pared by 3 bases and J by 0 bases, with 5 bases of the junction left unmatched. The CDR3 contains 16 residues. The CDR3 nucleotides read TGTGCCAGTAGTATTTGGGCTAGCGGGAGCACAGATACGCAGTATTTT. It is translated as CASSIWASGSTDTQYF.

This rearrangement joins TRBV27 to TRBJ1-1; 7 bases map to TRBD1. With 7 bases clipped from V and 5 bases from J, the junction kept 7 bases outside the gene matches. The germline V gene has CDR1 MNHEY and CDR2 SMNVEV (reference sequence). The CDR3 spans 13 residues. The CDR3 region has the DNA TGTGCCAGCACCAGACAGGGTGGGACTGAAGCTTTCTTT. It translates to CASTRQGGTEAFF.

The V and J genes are TRBV7-9 and TRBJ1-3, with no clear D. V shed 2 bases and J shed 0 bases, with 11 bases lying between them. The length of the CDR3 is 16 residues. CDR1 SEHNR and CDR2 FQNEAQ come from the germline V gene (reference sequence). The CDR3 sequence is CASSLQRLLSGNTIYF. Written as DNA, the CDR3 is TGTGCCAGCAGCTTACAACGCCTCCTCTCTGGAAACACCATATATTTT.

V and J are TRBV20-1 and TRBJ1-5, with D hard to call. The CDR3 spans 9 residues. Germline lookup yields CDR1 DFQATT and CDR2 SNEGSKA (reference sequence). Trimming cost V 3 bases and J 8 bases, with 2 bases left between them. This CDR3 reads CSAREPQHF. The CDR3 nucleotides are TGCAGTGCTAGGGAGCCCCAGCATTTT.

In its sample, this clone was seen a few times. The rearrangement links TRBV7-2 to TRBJ1-5; D gene ambiguous. The germline gives CDR1 SGHTA, CDR2 FQGNSA. Trimming removed 3 bases from V and 6 bases from J, with 9 bases in between. This CDR3 has 13 amino acids. The CDR3 nucleotides are TGTGCCAGCAGCTTTGGGCAGACTCAGCCCCAGCATTTT. It encodes CASSFGQTQPQHF.

Concerning this clone: This same CDR3 is encoded by further DNA sequences in the sample. The chain carries TRBV2 and TRBJ1-3; tentatively, D is TRBD1 (6 bases). The CDR3 consists of 15 residues. V lost 6 bases, J lost 1 base, and 13 bases lay in between. Looked up from germline, CDR1 is SNHLY and CDR2 is FYNNEI. This CDR3 is CASREYRVSGNTIYF. CDR3 coding DNA: TGTGCCAGCAGGGAATACAGGGTATCTGGAAACACCATATATTTT.

The chain is built from TRBV5-1 and TRBJ2-3; 7 bases match TRBD1. CDR3 length: 14 amino acids. Unmatched junction bases numbered 4, after V lost 4 bases and J lost 2 bases. Germline V gene data show CDR1 as SGHRS and CDR2 as YFSETQ. CDR3 nucleotides: TGCGCCAGCAGCCCCGGGACAGTCACAGATACGCAGTATTTT. This gives the protein CASSPGTVTDTQYF.

J is TRBJ2-1 and V is TRBV11-2; no reliable D call. V was pared by 1 base and J by 11 bases, with 6 bases between. Germline values: CDR1 SGHAT, CDR2 FQNNGV. This CDR3 is built from 11 residues. CDR3 bases: TGTGCCAGCAGCTTAGGTGGGAAGCAGTTCTTC. As protein: CASSLGGKQFF.

The chain uses TRBV4-1 and TRBJ2-1; perhaps TRBD2 as D (5 bases). The germline V gene encodes CDR1 MGHRA and CDR2 YSYEKL. The V gene lost 1 base and the J gene lost 5 bases, with 18 bases spanning the gap. The CDR3 is made up of 17 amino acids. CDR3 in amino acids: CASSQGVFVRADNEQFF. The CDR3 DNA sequence: TGCGCCAGCAGCCAAGGAGTTTTCGTGCGGGCTGACAATGAGCAGTTCTTC.

The chain couples TRBV7-7 to TRBJ2-3, with D possibly being TRBD1 (5 bases). The CDR3 contains 14 residues. Trimming took 2 bases from V and 6 from J, leaving 12 bases between them. From germline, CDR1 is SSHAT and CDR2 FNYEAQ (reference sequence). CDR3 DNA sequence: TGTGCCAGCAGCTTACTAGGGGTGGGGGATACGCAGTATTTT. Amino acids: CASSLLGVGDTQYF. Using reference TRBV7-7 and TRBJ2-3 for the parts outside the CDR3, the full variable domain is GAGVSQSPRYKVTKRGQDVTLRCDPISSHATLYWYQQALGQGPEFLTYFNYEAQPDKSGLPSDRFSAERPEGSISTLTIQRTEQRDSAMYRCASSLLGVGDTQYFGPGTRLTVL.

The V call is TRBV4-1, the J call TRBJ1-1; 7 bases align to TRBD1. This CDR3 has 14 residues. Germline trimming cut 7 bases from V and 0 bases from J; bases unmatched to any gene: 5. The V gene's germline CDR1 is MGHRA and CDR2 YSYEKL. For the CDR3, the DNA is TGCGCCAGCACCCAGGGACAGATGAACACTGAAGCTTTCTTT. Translated, it gives CASTQGQMNTEAFF.

V and J are TRBV5-1 and TRBJ2-1; TRBD2 agrees at 13 bases. V lost 4 bases and J lost 1; bases outside the gene matches: 2. Germline CDR1 is SGHRS and CDR2 is YFSETQ. This CDR3 contains 16 residues. CDR3 sequence reads: CASSILAGGSYNEQFF. The DNA of the CDR3 is TGCGCCAGCAGCATACTAGCGGGGGGGTCCTACAATGAGCAGTTCTTC. Supplemented by reference TRBV5-1 and TRBJ2-1, the full variable domain reads KAGVTQTPRYLIKTRGQQVTLSCSPISGHRSVSWYQQTPGQGLQFLFEYFSETQRNKGNFPGRFSGRQFSNSRSEMNVSTLELGDSALYLCASSILAGGSYNEQFFGPGTRLTVL.

The chain couples TRBV6-5 to TRBJ1-3; D remains ambiguous. Germline V gene data show CDR1 as MNHEY and CDR2 as SVGAGI. V was trimmed by 1 base and J by 0 bases, leaving 7 bases between them. The CDR3 sequence is 15 residues long. CDR3 in amino acids: CASSYFLGSGNTIYF. The CDR3 coding sequence is TGTGCCAGCAGTTACTTTTTGGGCTCTGGAAACACCATATATTTT.

This chain links TRBV10-3 with TRBJ2-3, with D maybe TRBD1 (5 bases). CDR3 length: 12 residues. Per the germline V gene, CDR1 is ENHRY and CDR2 is SYGVKD. The germline V and J ends were trimmed by 7 bases and 5 bases, with 10 bases remaining between them. The DNA of the CDR3 is TGTGCCATCAATGATAGGGGAGATACGCAGTATTTT. This sequence encodes CAINDRGDTQYF.

The rearrangement links TRBV2 to TRBJ2-4; the match to TRBD2 covers 8 bases. Trimming cost V 5 bases and J 9 bases; bases outside gene matches: 9. The CDR3 runs 14 residues. Germline values: CDR1 SNHLY, CDR2 FYNNEI. The CDR3 region is CASSPGASGPIQYF. In nucleotides, the CDR3 is TGTGCCAGCAGTCCCGGAGCTAGCGGGCCCATTCAGTACTTC.

This chain connects TRBV2 to TRBJ2-1; 8 bases are a match to TRBD2. From germline, CDR1 is SNHLY and CDR2 FYNNEI. This CDR3 has 15 residues. V shed 7 bases and J 0 bases; nucleotides not matched to a gene: 5. The CDR3 DNA sequence: TGTGCCAGCACCGAGCGGGAGTCCTCCTACAATGAGCAGTTCTTC. This codes for CASTERESSYNEQFF.

This clone was recorded once. The chain joins TRBV7-8 to TRBJ1-5; no reliable D call. The CDR3 loop spans 13 amino acids. With 4 bases removed from V and 7 bases from J, the gap between germline ends came to 11 bases. Looked up from germline, CDR1 is SGHVS and CDR2 is FQNEAQ. DNA of the CDR3: TGTGCCAGCAGCTCCTGGGAGGACCAGCCCCAGCATTTT. Protein product: CASSSWEDQPQHF.

The chain has TRBV19 and TRBJ1-5; D call uncertain. Trimming took off 3 bases at V and 5 bases at J, with 5 bases between the two ends. The CDR3 contains 12 residues. Germline CDR1 LNHDA, CDR2 SQIVND (reference sequence). For the CDR3, the DNA is TGTGCCAGTAGTATGATGGATCAGCCCCAGCATTTT. It codes for CASSMMDQPQHF.

The gene calls are TRBV18 and TRBJ1-3, with TRBD1 as a possible D gene (6 bases). In germline, CDR1 is KGHSH, CDR2 LQKENI. Trimming took off 6 bases at V and 0 bases at J, with 18 bases between the two ends. CDR3 length: 17 amino acids. CDR3 in amino acids: CASSYGGPPISGNTIYF. The CDR3 region has the DNA TGTGCCAGCTCCTACGGGGGGCCCCCGATCTCTGGAAACACCATATATTTT.

V and J are TRBV24-1 and TRBJ1-2; the match to TRBD1 covers 7 bases. Germline loops: CDR1 KGHDR, CDR2 SFDVKD. V shed 5 bases and J 4 bases; nucleotides not matched to a gene: 6. There are 14 residues in the CDR3. CDR3 sequence: CATSAWDRVYGYTF. The CDR3 nucleotides are TGTGCCACCAGTGCCTGGGACAGAGTCTATGGCTACACCTTC.

This clone was seen only once. The genes are TRBV29-1 and TRBJ2-1; 11 bases align to TRBD2. The ends lost 4 bases at V and 8 bases at J; junction bases unmatched: 10. The germline gives CDR1 SQVTM, CDR2 ANQGSEA. This CDR3 has 15 amino acids. This CDR3 is CSVAGVAGGTDEQFF. The CDR3 region has the DNA TGCAGCGTTGCCGGGGTAGCGGGAGGGACTGATGAGCAGTTCTTC.

The rearrangement joins TRBV6-4 to TRBJ2-1, with a weak D call TRBD2 (5 bases). CDR3 length equals 12 residues. Trimming removed 2 bases from V and 8 bases from J, with 7 bases in between. Germline CDR1 and CDR2: MRHNA and SNTAGT. CDR3 protein: CASSDLGDEQFF. CDR3 in DNA: TGTGCCAGCAGTGACCTCGGGGATGAGCAGTTCTTC.

This clone has only a few counts. This chain connects TRBV27 to TRBJ2-2, with 12 bases aligning to TRBD1. CDR1 is MNHEY and CDR2 is SMNVEV in the germline V gene (reference sequence). This CDR3 comprises 17 residues. V dropped 7 bases and J dropped 7; count of bases not matched to a gene: 13. The chain's CDR3 is CASTLRPGQGAGGELFF. The CDR3 DNA is TGTGCCAGCACCCTCAGGCCGGGACAGGGGGCCGGCGGGGAGCTGTTTTTT.

The V and J genes are TRBV10-3 and TRBJ1-5, with TRBD1 matching 9 bases. V shed 3 bases, J shed 4 bases, and the junction held 4 bases outside the gene matches. The germline CDR1 and CDR2 sequences are ENHRY and SYGVKD. This CDR3 contains 15 residues. The CDR3 here is CAISEQGATNQPQHF. CDR3 DNA sequence: TGTGCCATCAGTGAACAGGGGGCGACGAATCAGCCCCAGCATTTT.

The CDR3 is CASSKVGGPSGNTIYF. DNA of the CDR3: TGTGCCAGCAGCAAAGTCGGGGGTCCCTCGGGAAACACCATATATTTT. This chain uses TRBV21-1 with TRBJ1-3. TRBV21-1 is designated a pseudogene. This CDR3 has 16 amino acids.